A selection of T cell receptor beta chains follows, all from one sample in a study of blood T cell repertoires in COVID-19. The repertoire was sequenced with immunoSEQ multiplex PCR; TCRdb's copy has only in-frame clones and lacks some. This sample has some 150,000 clones, with roughly 89% found just once. The sample consisted of peripheral blood. All receptors come from a woman aged 55 to 70 who had recovered from COVID-19. Both conserved end residues are part of each CDR3. D genes are given only for firm matches. Clone size is given for some rows only: seen once, a few or many times, or a class if the clone is expanded.

d_call	v_call	j_call	clone_size	cdr3_nt	cdr3_aa
NA	TRBV19	TRBJ2-3	once	TGTGCCAGTAGTCCTCCGGGACTAGATACGCAGTATTTT	CASSPPGLDTQYF
NA	TRBV18	TRBJ2-3	NA	TGTGCCAGCTCACCGAGTGAAGATACGCAGTATTTT	CASSPSEDTQYF
TRBD1	TRBV4-2	TRBJ1-1	NA	TGTGCCAGCAGCCAAGATACCGGGACAGGAAATAATATGAACACTGAAGCTTTCTTT	CASSQDTGTGNNMNTEAFF
NA	TRBV27	TRBJ1-5	few	TGTGCCAGCAGTTCCCTATCGTTGTCCGCCCAGCCCCAGCATTTT	CASSSLSLSAQPQHF
NA	TRBV5-4	TRBJ1-1	NA	TGTGCCAGCAGCCCCCCGGGGAGGGGAGCTTTCTTT	CASSPPGRGAFF
NA	TRBV6-1	TRBJ1-1	once	TGTGCCAGCAGTGAATATCCACCGCTGAACGGTGAAGCTTTCTTT	CASSEYPPLNGEAFF
NA	TRBV5-1	TRBJ2-3	NA	TGCGCCAGCAGCTTGGGAGAAGGCACAGATACGCAGTATTTT	CASSLGEGTDTQYF
TRBD2	TRBV19	TRBJ2-3	NA	TGTGCCACCTTACCACGGGGGGGCCGGGCAGATACGCAGTATTTT	CATLPRGGRADTQYF
TRBD2	TRBV7-9	TRBJ2-1	NA	TGTGCCAGCAGCCCCCGACTAGCGGGGGGGAGGAATGAGCAGTTCTTC	CASSPRLAGGRNEQFF
TRBD1	TRBV4-2	TRBJ1-1	NA	TGTGCCAGCAGCCAAGAGGGGGACAGGGAAGCTGAAGCTTTCTTT	CASSQEGDREAEAFF
TRBD1	TRBV3-1/TRBV3-2	TRBJ1-3	NA	TGTGCCAGCAGCCTAGGGGGCGTCCACTCTGGAAACACCATATATTTT	CASSLGGVHSGNTIYF
NA	TRBV11-1	TRBJ2-1	NA	TGTGCCAGCAGCTTGAGCAGGCTCACTGAGCAGTTCTTC	CASSLSRLTEQFF
NA	TRBV5-1	TRBJ2-7	NA	TGCGCCAGCAGCCAGGACGGGACAAGCTCCTACGAGCAGTACTTC	CASSQDGTSSYEQYF
TRBD2	TRBV4-1	TRBJ2-3	NA	TGCGCCAGCAGCTCGCCGGGACTAGCGGGGGGTATGACGCAGTATTTT	CASSSPGLAGGMTQYF
NA	TRBV5-1	TRBJ2-5	NA	TGCGCCAGCCAAACCGGGACATTCCAAGAGACCCAGTACTTC	CASQTGTFQETQYF
NA	TRBV28	TRBJ1-3	NA	TGTGCCAGCAGCTCGGACATCCGCTCTGGAAACACCATATATTTT	CASSSDIRSGNTIYF
TRBD1	TRBV7-6	TRBJ2-7	NA	TGTGCCAGCAGCTTAGGGCAGGGGGTCTCCTACGAGCAGTACTTC	CASSLGQGVSYEQYF
NA	TRBV2	TRBJ2-1	NA	TGTGCCAGCACCGCACTAAGCGTAAGCTCCTACAATGAGCAGTTCTTC	CASTALSVSSYNEQFF
NA	TRBV7-9	TRBJ1-2	NA	TGTGCCAGCAGCCTGGGACTACAGGATGGCTACACCTTC	CASSLGLQDGYTF
NA	TRBV7-9	TRBJ2-1	NA	TGTGCCAGCAGCTTAGGGCAGGGGAACAATGAGCAGTTCTTC	CASSLGQGNNEQFF
TRBD1	TRBV27	TRBJ1-2	NA	TGTGCCACCCGCGGGACAGGAACATATTGGGGCTATGGCTACACCTTC	CATRGTGTYWGYGYTF
NA	TRBV30	TRBJ2-7	NA	TGTGCCTGGGTCCCGGAGTACGACGAGCAGTACTTC	CAWVPEYDEQYF
TRBD1	TRBV18	TRBJ2-7	NA	TGTGCCAGCTCACGGACAGGTTCATTAACCTACGAGCAGTACTTC	CASSRTGSLTYEQYF
TRBD1	TRBV5-8	TRBJ2-3	many	TGTGCCAGCAGCTTTTTGACGTTCCGCAGGGGGACAGATACGCAGTATTTT	CASSFLTFRRGTDTQYF
TRBD1	TRBV19	TRBJ1-4	NA	TGTGCCAGTAGTACCCCGCGGACAGGGAAGGGAGAAAAACTGTTTTTT	CASSTPRTGKGEKLFF
NA	TRBV2	TRBJ2-5	few	TGTGCCAGCACGGGGGAAGAGACCCAGTACTTC	CASTGEETQYF
TRBD2	TRBV19	TRBJ2-1	NA	TGTGCCAGTAGTCCTCGGGGGGGGGTCTACAATGAGCAGTTCTTC	CASSPRGGVYNEQFF
TRBD1	TRBV11-2	TRBJ2-5	NA	TGTGCCAGCAGCTTAACAGGGGGCTTCCAAGAGACCCAGTACTTC	CASSLTGGFQETQYF
NA	TRBV28	TRBJ2-4	NA	TGTGCCAGCAGTTCCCTTGGCGGGGACAAAAACATTCAGTACTTC	CASSSLGGDKNIQYF
NA	TRBV24-1	TRBJ2-1	NA	TGTGCCACCAGTGATTCACCGGGACTCCGGAATGAGCAGTTCTTC	CATSDSPGLRNEQFF
TRBD2	TRBV28	TRBJ2-1	NA	TGTGCCAGCAGTCCCCCTACTACCGCGGGGGGTCGCAATGAGCAGTTCTTC	CASSPPTTAGGRNEQFF
TRBD1	TRBV7-9	TRBJ2-6	NA	TGTGCCAGCAGCCGGGACAGCCATTACTCTGGGGCCAACGTCCTGACTTTC	CASSRDSHYSGANVLTF
NA	TRBV7-3	TRBJ2-7	NA	TGTGCCAGCAGCTTTCAGGACGGGATCTACGAGCAGTACTTC	CASSFQDGIYEQYF
NA	TRBV10-1	TRBJ1-1	many	TGCGCCAGCAGTTTGACAGGGAACACTGAAGCTTTCTTT	CASSLTGNTEAFF
NA	TRBV28	TRBJ1-3	NA	TGTGCCAGCAGTTTACCGCGGACACCTGGAAACACCATATATTTT	CASSLPRTPGNTIYF
NA	TRBV5-1	TRBJ2-5	NA	TGCGCCAGCAGCTGGGGGGACGGTAAAGAGACCCAGTACTTC	CASSWGDGKETQYF
NA	TRBV2	TRBJ2-1	NA	TGTGCCAGCACGAGGATCTCCTACAATGAGCAGTTCTTC	CASTRISYNEQFF
TRBD1	TRBV7-2	TRBJ2-7	few	TGTGCCAGCAGCAGACAGGGGGCCTCTCTCTACGAGCAGTACTTC	CASSRQGASLYEQYF
TRBD1	TRBV19	TRBJ2-1	few	TGTGCCAGTAGTCCAAGACAGGGAACCTACAATGAGCAGTTCTTC	CASSPRQGTYNEQFF
TRBD1	TRBV5-1	TRBJ2-1	NA	TGCGCCAGCAGCCCGGGACAGGGTACAGATGAGCAGTTCTTC	CASSPGQGTDEQFF
NA	TRBV28	TRBJ1-3	NA	TGTGCCAGCAGTGGTCTGGGCCAGAGCTCTGGAAACACCATATATTTT	CASSGLGQSSGNTIYF
NA	TRBV24-1	TRBJ2-3	few	TGTGCCACCAGGCAGGGCACAGATACGCAGTATTTT	CATRQGTDTQYF
TRBD1	TRBV14	TRBJ1-1	NA	TGTGCCAGCAGACGATCCGGGACAGCGAACACTGAAGCTTTCTTT	CASRRSGTANTEAFF
NA	TRBV18	TRBJ2-1	NA	TGTGCCAGCTCACCACAGACTGGGGAGCAGTTCTTC	CASSPQTGEQFF
NA	TRBV7-2	TRBJ2-1	NA	TGTGCCAGCAGCTTAGCGCGGGACGGCAATGAGCAGTTCTTC	CASSLARDGNEQFF
NA	TRBV6-5	TRBJ1-3	NA	TGTGCCAGCAGTTACTCGAGGGTGGCGGGAGACACCATATATTTT	CASSYSRVAGDTIYF
NA	TRBV6-1	TRBJ2-5	NA	TGTGCCAGCAGTGACCCAGGGATGGAGACCCAGTACTTC	CASSDPGMETQYF
TRBD2	TRBV5-1	TRBJ2-5	NA	TGCGCCAGCAGCTTGGCGGGGGGGCCGGTGGAGACCCAGTACTTC	CASSLAGGPVETQYF
TRBD1	TRBV19	TRBJ2-2	once	TGTGCCAGTAGTCTCGGGACAGGGATTTCCGGGGAGCTGTTTTTT	CASSLGTGISGELFF
TRBD2	TRBV9	TRBJ2-5	NA	TGTGCCAGCAGCGCCAGTGGTAGCGGGGGACAAGAGACCCAGTACTTC	CASSASGSGGQETQYF
TRBD2	TRBV2	TRBJ2-2	NA	TGTGCCAGCAGGGTATTAGCGGGGGGATCCGGGGAGCTGTTTTTT	CASRVLAGGSGELFF
NA	TRBV7-9	TRBJ2-1	NA	TGTGCCAGCAGCTTAGACGGACTCTCCTACAATGAGCAGTTCTTC	CASSLDGLSYNEQFF
TRBD1	TRBV5-1	TRBJ2-5	NA	TGCGCCAGCAGCCTTGGGGTAGACAGGGGCCAAGAGACCCAGTACTTC	CASSLGVDRGQETQYF
NA	TRBV6-6	TRBJ2-3	NA	TGTGCCAGCATCAACCCAGGGGGCACAGATACGCAGTATTTT	CASINPGGTDTQYF
NA	TRBV4-2	TRBJ2-1	NA	TGTGCCAGCAGCCAAGATATCAGGGGCTCTGAGCAGTTCTTC	CASSQDIRGSEQFF
TRBD1	TRBV6-2/TRBV6-3	TRBJ1-2	NA	TGTGCCAGCAGCGATGGGACAGTTTCCTATGGCTACACCTTC	CASSDGTVSYGYTF
NA	TRBV5-1	TRBJ1-4	NA	TGCGCCAGCAGCACCTCAGGGTTGGGAACTAATGAAAAACTGTTTTTT	CASSTSGLGTNEKLFF
TRBD1	TRBV11-2	TRBJ1-5	few	TGTGCCAGCAGCTTAGGACAGGGGGGGCTTAGCAATCAGCCCCAGCATTTT	CASSLGQGGLSNQPQHF
TRBD2	TRBV5-4	TRBJ2-1	NA	TGTGCCAGCAGCTTGGTCAGGGGACTAGCGGGTCGTAGCGATGAGCAGTTCTTC	CASSLVRGLAGRSDEQFF